This TCR beta chain emerged from a study of T cells in Graves' hyperthyroidism and ophthalmopathy. As for the study in general: Before any treatment, at initial diagnosis, peripheral blood was collected.

This CDR3 contains 12 residues. Germline V CDR1 and CDR2: LGHDT, YNNKEL (reference sequence). Deletions cut 4 bases from V and 10 bases from J, with 11 bases between. The source material, RNA transcripts, was used to amplify TCR beta CDR3 regions. The study used the HTBI primer set for a first-round RT-PCR of the TCR CDR3. TCRdb reprocessed the multiplex PCR reads via MiXCR and lists one record per CDR3 protein. Here the sample spans 800,000 or so distinct CDR3 sequences, over 35% being singletons. Criteria for exclusion of patients were uncontrolled infection, other autoimmune disease, pregnancy or lactation. Note on this clonotype: The antigen is unknown.

Whole-study results and caveats: Classification by a 13 V-J model distinguished ophthalmopathy from stable hyperthyroidism.

The clonotype originates from a man aged 18 to 30 with Graves' hyperthyroidism. This chain connects TRBV3-1 to TRBJ1-5; unclear D gene. Sequences were obtained from blood. CDR3 in amino acids: CASSLGVGPQHF. DNA for the CDR3: TGTGCCAGCAGCCTCGGGGTGGGTCCCCAGCATTTT.